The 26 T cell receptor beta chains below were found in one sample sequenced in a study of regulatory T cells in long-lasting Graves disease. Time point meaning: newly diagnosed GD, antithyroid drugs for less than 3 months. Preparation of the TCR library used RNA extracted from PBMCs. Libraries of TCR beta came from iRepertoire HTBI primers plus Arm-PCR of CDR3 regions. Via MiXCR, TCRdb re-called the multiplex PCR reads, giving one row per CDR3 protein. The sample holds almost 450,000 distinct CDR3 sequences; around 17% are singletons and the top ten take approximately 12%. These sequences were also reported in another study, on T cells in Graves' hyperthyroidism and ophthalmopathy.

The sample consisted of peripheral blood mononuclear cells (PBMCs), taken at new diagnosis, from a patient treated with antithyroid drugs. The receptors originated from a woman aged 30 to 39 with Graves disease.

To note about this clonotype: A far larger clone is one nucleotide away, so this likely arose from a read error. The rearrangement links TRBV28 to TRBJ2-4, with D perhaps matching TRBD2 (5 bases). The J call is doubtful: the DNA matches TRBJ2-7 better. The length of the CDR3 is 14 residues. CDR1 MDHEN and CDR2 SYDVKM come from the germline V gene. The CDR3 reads CVSSPTGIPYEQYF. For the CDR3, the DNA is TGTGTCAGCAGTCCCACGGGGATCCCTTACGAGCAGTACTTC.

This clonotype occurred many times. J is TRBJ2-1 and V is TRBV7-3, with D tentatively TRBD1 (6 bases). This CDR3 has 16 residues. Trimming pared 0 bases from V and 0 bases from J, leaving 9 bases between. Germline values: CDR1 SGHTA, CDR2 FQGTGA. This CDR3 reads CASSLTRGSSYNEQFF. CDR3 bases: TGTGCCAGCAGCTTAACTAGGGGGAGCTCCTACAATGAGCAGTTCTTC. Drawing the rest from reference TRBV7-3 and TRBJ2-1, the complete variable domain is GAGVSQTPSNKVTEKGKYVELRCDPISGHTALYWYRQSLGQGPEFLIYFQGTGAADDSGLPNDRFFAVRPEGSVSTLKIQRTERGDSAVYLCASSLTRGSSYNEQFFGPGTRLTVL.

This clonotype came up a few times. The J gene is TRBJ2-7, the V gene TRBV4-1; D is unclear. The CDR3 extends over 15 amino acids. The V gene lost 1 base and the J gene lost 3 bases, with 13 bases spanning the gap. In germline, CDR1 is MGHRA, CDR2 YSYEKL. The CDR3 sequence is CASSQGTARNYEQYF. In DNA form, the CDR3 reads TGCGCCAGCAGCCAAGGAACGGCAAGAAACTACGAGCAGTACTTC.

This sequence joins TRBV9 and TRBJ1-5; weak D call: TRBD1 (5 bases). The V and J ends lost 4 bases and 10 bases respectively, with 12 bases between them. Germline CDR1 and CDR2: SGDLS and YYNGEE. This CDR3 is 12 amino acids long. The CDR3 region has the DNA TGTGCCAGCAGCAAAGGACAAGGACCCCAGCATTTT. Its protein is CASSKGQGPQHF. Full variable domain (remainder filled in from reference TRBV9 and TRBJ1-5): DSGVTQTPKHLITATGQRVTLRCSPRSGDLSVYWYQQSLDQGLQFLIQYYNGEERAKGNILERFSAQQFPDLHSELNLSSLELGDSALYFCASSKGQGPQHFGDGTRLSIL.

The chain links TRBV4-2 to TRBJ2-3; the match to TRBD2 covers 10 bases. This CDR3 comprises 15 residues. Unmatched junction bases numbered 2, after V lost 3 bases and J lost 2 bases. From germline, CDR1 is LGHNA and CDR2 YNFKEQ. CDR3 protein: CASSHTSGNTDTQYF. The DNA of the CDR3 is TGTGCCAGCAGCCACACTAGCGGGAACACAGATACGCAGTATTTT.

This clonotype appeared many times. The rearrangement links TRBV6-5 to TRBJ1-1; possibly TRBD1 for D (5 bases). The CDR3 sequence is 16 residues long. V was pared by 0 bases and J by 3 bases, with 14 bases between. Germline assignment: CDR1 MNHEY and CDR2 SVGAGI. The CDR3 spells CASSYSGPAGYTEAFF. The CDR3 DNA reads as TGTGCCAGCAGTTACTCGGGCCCCGCAGGGTACACTGAAGCTTTCTTT.

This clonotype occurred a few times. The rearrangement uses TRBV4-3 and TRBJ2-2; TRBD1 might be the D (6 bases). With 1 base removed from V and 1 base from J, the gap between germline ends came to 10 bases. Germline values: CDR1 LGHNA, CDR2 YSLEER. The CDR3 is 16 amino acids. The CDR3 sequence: CASSQVTGWNTGELFF. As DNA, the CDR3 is TGCGCCAGCAGCCAAGTAACAGGGTGGAACACCGGGGAGCTGTTTTTT.

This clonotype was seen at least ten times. The CDR3 DNA is TGCAGTGCCCCTAGGGCGAGGCACGCGGAGACCCAGTACTTC. Translating gives CSAPRARHAETQYF. This rearrangement joins TRBV20-1 to TRBJ2-5; D unclear. V shed 6 bases and J shed 5 bases, with 19 bases lying between them. CDR3 length: 14 residues. CDR1 and CDR2 from the germline V gene are DFQATT and SNEGSKA (reference sequence).

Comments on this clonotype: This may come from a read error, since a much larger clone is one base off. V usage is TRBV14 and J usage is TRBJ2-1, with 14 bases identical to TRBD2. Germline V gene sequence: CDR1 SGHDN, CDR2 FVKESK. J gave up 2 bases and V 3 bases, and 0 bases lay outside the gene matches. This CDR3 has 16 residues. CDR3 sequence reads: CASSQGLAGAYNEQFF. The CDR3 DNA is TGTGCCAGCAGCCAGGGACTAGCGGGAGCCTACAATGAGCAGTTCTTC.

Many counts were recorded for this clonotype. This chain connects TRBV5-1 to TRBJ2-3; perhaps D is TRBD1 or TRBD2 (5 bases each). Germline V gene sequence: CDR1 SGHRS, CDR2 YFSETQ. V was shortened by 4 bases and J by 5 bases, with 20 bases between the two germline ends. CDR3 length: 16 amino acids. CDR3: CASSPGPTIKGDTQYF. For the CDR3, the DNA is TGCGCCAGCAGCCCGGGACCCACGATTAAAGGAGATACGCAGTATTTT.

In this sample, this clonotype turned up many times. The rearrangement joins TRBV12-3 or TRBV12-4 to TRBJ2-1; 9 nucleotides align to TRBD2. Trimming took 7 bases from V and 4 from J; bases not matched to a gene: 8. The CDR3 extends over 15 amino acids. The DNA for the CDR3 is TGTGCCAGCACGCCTCTAGCGGGACTTTACAATGAGCAGTTCTTC. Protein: CASTPLAGLYNEQFF.

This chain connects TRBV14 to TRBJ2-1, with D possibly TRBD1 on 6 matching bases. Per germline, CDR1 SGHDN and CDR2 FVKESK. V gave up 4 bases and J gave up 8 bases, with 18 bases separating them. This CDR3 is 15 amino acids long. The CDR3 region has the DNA TGTGCCAGCAGCCGTAAAGACAGGTATTTGGATGAGCAGTTCTTC. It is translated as CASSRKDRYLDEQFF.

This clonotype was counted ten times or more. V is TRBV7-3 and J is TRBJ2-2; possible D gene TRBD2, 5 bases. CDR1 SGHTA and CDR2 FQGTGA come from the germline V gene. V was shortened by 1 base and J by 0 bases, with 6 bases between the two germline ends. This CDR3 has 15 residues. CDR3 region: CASSLIGTNTGELFF. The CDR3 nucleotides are TGTGCCAGCAGCTTAATCGGGACGAACACCGGGGAGCTGTTTTTT.

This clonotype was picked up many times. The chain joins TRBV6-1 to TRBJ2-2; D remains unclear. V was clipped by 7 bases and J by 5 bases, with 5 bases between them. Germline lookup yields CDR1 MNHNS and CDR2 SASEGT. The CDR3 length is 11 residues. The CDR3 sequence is CASKWTGELFF. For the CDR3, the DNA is TGTGCCAGCAAGTGGACCGGGGAGCTGTTTTTT.

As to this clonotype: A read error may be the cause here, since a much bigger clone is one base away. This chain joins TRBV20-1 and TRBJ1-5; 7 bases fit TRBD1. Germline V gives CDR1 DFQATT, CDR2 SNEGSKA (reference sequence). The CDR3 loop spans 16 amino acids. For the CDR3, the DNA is TGCGGTGCTAGAGATTGGGGACAGTCGAGCAATCAGCCCCAGCATTTT. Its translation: CGARDWGQSSNQPQHF.

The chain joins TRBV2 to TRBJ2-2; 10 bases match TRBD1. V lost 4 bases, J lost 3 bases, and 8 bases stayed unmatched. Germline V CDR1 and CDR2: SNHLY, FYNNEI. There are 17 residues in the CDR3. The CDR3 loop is CASSAPGQGRYTGELFF. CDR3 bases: TGTGCCAGCAGTGCCCCGGGACAGGGGCGATACACCGGGGAGCTGTTTTTT.

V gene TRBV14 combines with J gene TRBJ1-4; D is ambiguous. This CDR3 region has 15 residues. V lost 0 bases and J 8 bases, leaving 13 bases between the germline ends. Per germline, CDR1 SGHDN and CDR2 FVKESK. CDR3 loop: CASSQDFASTEKLFF. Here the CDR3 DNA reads TGTGCCAGCAGCCAAGATTTTGCGAGTACGGAAAAACTGTTTTTT.

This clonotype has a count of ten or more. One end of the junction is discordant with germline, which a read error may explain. CDR3 sequence reads: CASSGLALYEQCF. For the CDR3, the DNA is TGTGCCAGCTCGGGACTAGCTTTGTACGAGCAGTGCTTC. The chain is built from TRBV18 and TRBJ2-7; 9 bases align to TRBD2. The length of the CDR3 is 13 residues. Germline-derived CDR1 and CDR2 are KGHSH and LQKENI.

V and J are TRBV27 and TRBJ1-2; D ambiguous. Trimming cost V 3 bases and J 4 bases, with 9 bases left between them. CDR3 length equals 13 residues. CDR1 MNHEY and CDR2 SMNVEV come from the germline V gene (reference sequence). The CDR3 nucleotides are TGTGCCAGCAGTTTCCAAGGGTCCTATGGCTACACCTTC. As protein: CASSFQGSYGYTF.

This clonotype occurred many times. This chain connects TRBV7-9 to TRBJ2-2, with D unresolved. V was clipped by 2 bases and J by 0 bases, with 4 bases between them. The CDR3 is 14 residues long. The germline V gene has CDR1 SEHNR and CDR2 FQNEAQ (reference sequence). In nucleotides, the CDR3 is TGTGCCAGCAGCTTACTAGCGAACACCGGGGAGCTGTTTTTT. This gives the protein CASSLLANTGELFF. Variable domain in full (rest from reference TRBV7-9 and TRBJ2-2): DTGVSQNPRHKITKRGQNVTFRCDPISEHNRLYWYRQTLGQGPEFLTYFQNEAQLEKSRLLSDRFSAERPKGSFSTLEIQRTEQGDSAMYLCASSLLANTGELFFGEGSRLTVL.

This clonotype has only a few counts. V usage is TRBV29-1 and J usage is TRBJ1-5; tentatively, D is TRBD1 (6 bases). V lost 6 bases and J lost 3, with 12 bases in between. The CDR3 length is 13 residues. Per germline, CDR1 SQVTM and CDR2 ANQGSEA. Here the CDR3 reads CSVAGQNNQPQHF. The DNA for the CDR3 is TGCAGCGTGGCAGGACAGAACAATCAGCCCCAGCATTTT.

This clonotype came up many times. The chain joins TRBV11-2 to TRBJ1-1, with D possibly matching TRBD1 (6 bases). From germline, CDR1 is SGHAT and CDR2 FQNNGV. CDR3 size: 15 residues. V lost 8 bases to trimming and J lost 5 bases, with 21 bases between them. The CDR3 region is CASSGRGAEGTEAFF. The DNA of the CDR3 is TGTGCCAGCTCGGGGAGGGGGGCGGAAGGTACTGAAGCTTTCTTT.

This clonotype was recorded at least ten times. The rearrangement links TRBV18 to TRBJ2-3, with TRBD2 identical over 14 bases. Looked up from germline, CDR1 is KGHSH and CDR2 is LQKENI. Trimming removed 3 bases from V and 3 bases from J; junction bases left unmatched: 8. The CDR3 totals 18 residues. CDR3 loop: CASSPFTGTSGRTDTQYF. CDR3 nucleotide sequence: TGTGCCAGCTCACCTTTTACCGGGACTAGCGGGAGAACAGATACGCAGTATTTT.

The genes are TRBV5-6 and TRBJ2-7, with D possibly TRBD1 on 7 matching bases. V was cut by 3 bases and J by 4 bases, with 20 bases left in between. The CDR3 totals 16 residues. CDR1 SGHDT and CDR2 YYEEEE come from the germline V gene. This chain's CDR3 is CASSSVAGQPSYEQYF. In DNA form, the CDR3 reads TGTGCCAGCAGCTCGGTCGCGGGACAGCCGTCATACGAGCAGTACTTC.

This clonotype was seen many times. CDR3 in amino acids: CASSYQGFGTEAFF. CDR3 sequence (DNA): TGTGCCAGCAGTTACCAGGGATTCGGAACTGAAGCTTTCTTT. The chain carries TRBV27 and TRBJ1-1, with a tentative D call TRBD1 (5 bases). Trimming pared 4 bases from V and 5 bases from J, leaving 14 bases between. The CDR3 loop spans 14 amino acids. CDR1 and CDR2 (germline): MNHEY, SMNVEV (reference sequence).

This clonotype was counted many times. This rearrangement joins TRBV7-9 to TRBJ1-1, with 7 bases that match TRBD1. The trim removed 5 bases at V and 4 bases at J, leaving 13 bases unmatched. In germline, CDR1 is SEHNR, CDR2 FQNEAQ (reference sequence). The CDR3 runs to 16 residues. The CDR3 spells CASSIRITGDSTEAFF. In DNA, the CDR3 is TGTGCCAGCAGCATACGAATTACAGGGGACAGCACTGAAGCTTTCTTT.